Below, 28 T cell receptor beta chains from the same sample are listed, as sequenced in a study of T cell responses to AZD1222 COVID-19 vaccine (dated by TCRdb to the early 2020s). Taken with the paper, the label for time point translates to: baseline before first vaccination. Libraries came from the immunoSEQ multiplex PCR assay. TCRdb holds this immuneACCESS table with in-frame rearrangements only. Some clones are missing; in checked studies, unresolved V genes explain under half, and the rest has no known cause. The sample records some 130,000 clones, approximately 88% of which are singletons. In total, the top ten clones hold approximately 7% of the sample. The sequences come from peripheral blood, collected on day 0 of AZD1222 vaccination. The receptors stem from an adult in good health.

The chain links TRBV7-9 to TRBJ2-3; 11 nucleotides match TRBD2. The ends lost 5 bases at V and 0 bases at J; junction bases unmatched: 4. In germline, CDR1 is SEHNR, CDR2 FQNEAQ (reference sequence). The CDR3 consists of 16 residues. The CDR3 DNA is TGTGCCAGCAGCCTCCGACTAGCGGGGAGCACAGATACGCAGTATTTT. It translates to CASSLRLAGSTDTQYF. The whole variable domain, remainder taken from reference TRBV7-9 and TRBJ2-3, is DTGVSQNPRHKITKRGQNVTFRCDPISEHNRLYWYRQTLGQGPEFLTYFQNEAQLEKSRLLSDRFSAERPKGSFSTLEIQRTEQGDSAMYLCASSLRLAGSTDTQYFGPGTRLTVL.

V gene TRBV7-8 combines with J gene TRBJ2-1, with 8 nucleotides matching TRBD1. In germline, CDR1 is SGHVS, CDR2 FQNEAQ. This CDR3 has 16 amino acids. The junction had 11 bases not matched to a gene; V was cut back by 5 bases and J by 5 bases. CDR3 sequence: CASSRAPRGRNNEQFF. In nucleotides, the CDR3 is TGTGCCAGCAGCCGAGCCCCCAGGGGGCGGAACAATGAGCAGTTCTTC.

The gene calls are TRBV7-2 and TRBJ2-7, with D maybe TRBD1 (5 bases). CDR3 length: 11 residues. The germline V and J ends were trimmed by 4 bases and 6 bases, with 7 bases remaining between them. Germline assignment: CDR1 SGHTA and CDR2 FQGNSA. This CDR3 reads CASSYRGEQYF. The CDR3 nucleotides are TGTGCCAGCAGCTATAGGGGCGAGCAGTACTTC.

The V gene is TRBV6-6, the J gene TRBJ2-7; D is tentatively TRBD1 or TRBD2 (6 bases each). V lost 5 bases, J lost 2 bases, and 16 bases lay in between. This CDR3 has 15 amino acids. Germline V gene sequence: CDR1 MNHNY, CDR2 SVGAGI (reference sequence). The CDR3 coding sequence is TGTGCCAGCAGTGCCGATCCTCGGGGGCCCTACGAGCAGTACTTC. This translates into CASSADPRGPYEQYF.

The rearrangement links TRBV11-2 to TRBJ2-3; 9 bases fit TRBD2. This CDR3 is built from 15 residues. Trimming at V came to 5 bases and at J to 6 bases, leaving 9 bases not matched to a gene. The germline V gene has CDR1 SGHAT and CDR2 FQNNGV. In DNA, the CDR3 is TGTGCCAGCAGCCGCCGGCGGGAGGGCCAGGATACGCAGTATTTT. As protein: CASSRRREGQDTQYF.

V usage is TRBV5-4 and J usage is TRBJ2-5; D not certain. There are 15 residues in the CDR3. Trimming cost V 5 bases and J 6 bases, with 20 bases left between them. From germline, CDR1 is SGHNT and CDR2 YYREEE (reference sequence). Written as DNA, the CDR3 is TGTGCCAGCAGTTCCTTCCCGTCCTATTTGAAGACCCAGTACTTC. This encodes CASSSFPSYLKTQYF. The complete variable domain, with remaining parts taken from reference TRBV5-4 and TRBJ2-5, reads ETGVTQSPTHLIKTRGQQVTLRCSSQSGHNTVSWYQQALGQGPQFIFQYYREEENGRGNFPPRFSGLQFPNYSSELNVNALELDDSALYLCASSSFPSYLKTQYFGPGTRLLVL.

The CDR3 nucleotides are TGTGCCAGCAGCTTAGTAGGCCCAGGGAAGACTGAAGCTTTCTTT. Translating it yields CASSLVGPGKTEAFF. The chain combines TRBV7-2 with TRBJ1-1; possible D gene TRBD1, 5 bases. Germline V gene lookup returns CDR1 SGHTA and CDR2 FQGNSA. The CDR3 length is 15 residues. With 1 base removed from V and 5 bases from J, the gap between germline ends came to 14 bases.

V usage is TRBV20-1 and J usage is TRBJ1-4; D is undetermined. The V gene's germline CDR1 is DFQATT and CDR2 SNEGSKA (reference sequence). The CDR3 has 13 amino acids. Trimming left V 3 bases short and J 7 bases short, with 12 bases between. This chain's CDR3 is CSASPRVLEKLFF. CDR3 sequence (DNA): TGCAGTGCTAGTCCCAGAGTACTTGAAAAACTGTTTTTT.

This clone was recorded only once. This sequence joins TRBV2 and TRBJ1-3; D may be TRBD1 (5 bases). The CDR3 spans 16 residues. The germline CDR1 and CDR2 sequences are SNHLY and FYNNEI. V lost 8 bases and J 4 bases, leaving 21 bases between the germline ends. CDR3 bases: TGTGCCAGCTCCCTAGGTAGGGGCTTGAGGGGAAACACCATATATTTT. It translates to CASSLGRGLRGNTIYF.

The CDR3 loop is CASSQRTSGSVSGANVLTF. CDR3 bases: TGTGCCAGCAGCCAAAGGACTAGCGGGAGTGTCTCTGGGGCCAACGTCCTGACTTTC. The J gene is TRBJ2-6, the V gene TRBV3-1 (or the pseudogene TRBV3-2); 13 positions match TRBD2. V was pared by 2 bases and J by 0 bases, with 4 bases of the junction left unmatched. The V gene's germline CDR1 is LGHDT and CDR2 YNNKEL (reference sequence). The CDR3 length is 19 residues.

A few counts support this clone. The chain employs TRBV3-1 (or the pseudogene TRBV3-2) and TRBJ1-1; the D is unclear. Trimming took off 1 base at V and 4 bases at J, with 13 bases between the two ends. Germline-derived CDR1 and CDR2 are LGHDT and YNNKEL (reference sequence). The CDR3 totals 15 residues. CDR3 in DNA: TGTGCCAGCAGCCAAGGGAATGGGGTGGGCACTGAAGCTTTCTTT. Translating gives CASSQGNGVGTEAFF.

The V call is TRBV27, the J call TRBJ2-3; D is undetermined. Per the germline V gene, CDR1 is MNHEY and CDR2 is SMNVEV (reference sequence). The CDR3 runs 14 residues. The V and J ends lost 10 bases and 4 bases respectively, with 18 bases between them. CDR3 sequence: CATERKGFSDTQYF. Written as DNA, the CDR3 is TGTGCCACCGAGAGGAAGGGATTCTCAGATACGCAGTATTTT.

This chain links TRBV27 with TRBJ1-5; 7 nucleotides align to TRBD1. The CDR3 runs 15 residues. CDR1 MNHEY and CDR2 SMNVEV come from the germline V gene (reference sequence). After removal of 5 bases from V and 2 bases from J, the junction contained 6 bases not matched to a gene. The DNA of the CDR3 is TGTGCCAGCAGTCCGTCCGGGACAGGCAATCAGCCCCAGCATTTT. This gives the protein CASSPSGTGNQPQHF.

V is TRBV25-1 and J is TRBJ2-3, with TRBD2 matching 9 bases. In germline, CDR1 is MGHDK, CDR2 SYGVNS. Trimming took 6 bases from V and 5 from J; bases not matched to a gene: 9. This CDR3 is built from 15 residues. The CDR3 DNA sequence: TGTGCCAGCAGCAATCGACTAGCGGCAAAAGATACGCAGTATTTT. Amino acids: CASSNRLAAKDTQYF.

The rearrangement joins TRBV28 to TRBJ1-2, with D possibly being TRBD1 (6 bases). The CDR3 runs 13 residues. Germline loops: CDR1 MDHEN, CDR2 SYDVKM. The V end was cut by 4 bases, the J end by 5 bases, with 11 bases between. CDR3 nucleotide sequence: TGTGCCAGCAGTTCTGGACAGATTTATGGCTACACCTTC. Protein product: CASSSGQIYGYTF.

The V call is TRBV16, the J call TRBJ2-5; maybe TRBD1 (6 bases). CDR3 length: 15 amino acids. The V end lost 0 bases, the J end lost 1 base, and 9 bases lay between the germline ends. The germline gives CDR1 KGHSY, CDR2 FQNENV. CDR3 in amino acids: CASSQSVDSQETQYF. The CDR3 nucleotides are TGTGCCAGCAGCCAATCGGTGGACAGCCAAGAGACCCAGTACTTC. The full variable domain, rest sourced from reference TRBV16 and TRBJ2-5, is GEEVAQTPKHLVRGEGQKAKLYCAPIKGHSYVFWYQQVLKNEFKFLISFQNENVFDETGMPKERFSAKCLPNSPCSLEIQATKLEDSAVYFCASSQSVDSQETQYFGPGTRLLVL.

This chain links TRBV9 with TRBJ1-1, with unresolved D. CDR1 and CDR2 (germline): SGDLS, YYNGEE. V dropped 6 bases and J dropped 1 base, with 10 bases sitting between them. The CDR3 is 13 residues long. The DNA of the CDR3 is TGTGCCAGCAAAGGTGCGGAGAACACTGAAGCTTTCTTT. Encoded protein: CASKGAENTEAFF.

CDR3 amino acids: CASSYSIGDSAYEQYF. The CDR3 nucleotides are TGTGCCAGCAGTTACTCGATCGGAGACTCGGCCTACGAGCAGTACTTC. This sequence joins TRBV6-2 or TRBV6-3 and TRBJ2-7; D unclear. Trimming stripped 0 bases from V and 2 bases from J, with 14 bases between. Germline CDR1 is MNHEY and CDR2 is SVGEGT. The CDR3 sequence is 16 residues long.

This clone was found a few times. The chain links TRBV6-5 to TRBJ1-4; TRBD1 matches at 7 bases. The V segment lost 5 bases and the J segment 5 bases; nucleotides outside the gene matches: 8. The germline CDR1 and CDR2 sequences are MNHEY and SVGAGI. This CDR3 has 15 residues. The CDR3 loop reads CASSPTGTENEKLFF. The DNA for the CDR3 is TGTGCCAGCAGTCCCACGGGGACAGAGAATGAAAAACTGTTTTTT.

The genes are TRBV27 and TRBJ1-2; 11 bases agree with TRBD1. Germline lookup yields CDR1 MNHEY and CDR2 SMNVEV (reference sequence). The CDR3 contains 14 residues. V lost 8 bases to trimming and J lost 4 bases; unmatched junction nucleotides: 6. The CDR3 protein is CASGQGAYPYGYTF. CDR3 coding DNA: TGTGCCAGCGGACAGGGGGCCTATCCCTATGGCTACACCTTC.

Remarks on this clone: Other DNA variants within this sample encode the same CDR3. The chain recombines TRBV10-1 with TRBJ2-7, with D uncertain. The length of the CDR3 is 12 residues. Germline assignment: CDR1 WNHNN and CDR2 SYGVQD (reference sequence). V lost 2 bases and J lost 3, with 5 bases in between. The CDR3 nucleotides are TGCGCCAGCAGTGAGGGAAGCTACGAGCAGTACTTC. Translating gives CASSEGSYEQYF.

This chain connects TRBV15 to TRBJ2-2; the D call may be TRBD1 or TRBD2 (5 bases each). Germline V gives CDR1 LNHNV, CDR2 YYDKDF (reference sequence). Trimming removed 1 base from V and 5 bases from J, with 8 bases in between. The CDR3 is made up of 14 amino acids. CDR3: CATSRGGTTGELFF. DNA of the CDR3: TGTGCCACCAGCAGAGGTGGGACGACCGGGGAGCTGTTTTTT.

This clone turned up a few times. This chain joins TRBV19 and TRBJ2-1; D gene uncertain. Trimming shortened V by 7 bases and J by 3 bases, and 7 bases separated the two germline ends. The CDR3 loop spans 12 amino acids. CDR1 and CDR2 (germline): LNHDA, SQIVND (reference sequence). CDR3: CASNNHYNEQFF. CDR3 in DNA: TGTGCCAGTAACAACCACTACAATGAGCAGTTCTTC.

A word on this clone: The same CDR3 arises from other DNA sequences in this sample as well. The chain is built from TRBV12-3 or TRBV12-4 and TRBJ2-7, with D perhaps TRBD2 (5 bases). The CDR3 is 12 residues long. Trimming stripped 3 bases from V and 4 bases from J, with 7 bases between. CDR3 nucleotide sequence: TGTGCCAGCAGTTTCGGCGGGTACGAGCAGTACTTC. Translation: CASSFGGYEQYF.

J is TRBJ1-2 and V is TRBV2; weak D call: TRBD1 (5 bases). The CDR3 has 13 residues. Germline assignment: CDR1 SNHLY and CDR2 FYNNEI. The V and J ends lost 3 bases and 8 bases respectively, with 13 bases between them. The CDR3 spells CASSDRGREGYTF. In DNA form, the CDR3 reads TGTGCCAGCAGTGACCGGGGCAGGGAAGGCTACACCTTC.

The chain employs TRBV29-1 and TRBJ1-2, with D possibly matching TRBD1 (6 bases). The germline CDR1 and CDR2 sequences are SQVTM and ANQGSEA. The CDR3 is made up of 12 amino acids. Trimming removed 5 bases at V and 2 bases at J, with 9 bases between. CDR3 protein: CSVTQGNYGYTF. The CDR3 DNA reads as TGCAGCGTTACCCAGGGGAACTATGGCTACACCTTC.

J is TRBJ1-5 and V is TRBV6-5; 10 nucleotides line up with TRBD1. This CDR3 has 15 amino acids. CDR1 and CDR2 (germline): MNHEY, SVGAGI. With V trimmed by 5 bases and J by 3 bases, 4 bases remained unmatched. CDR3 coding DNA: TGTGCCAGCAGTACCGGGACAGGGGACAATCAGCCCCAGCATTTT. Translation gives CASSTGTGDNQPQHF.

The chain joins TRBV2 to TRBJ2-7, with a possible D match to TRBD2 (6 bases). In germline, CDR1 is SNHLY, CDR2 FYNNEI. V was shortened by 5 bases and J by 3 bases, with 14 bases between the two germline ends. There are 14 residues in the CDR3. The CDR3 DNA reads TGTGCCAGCAGTAGGGGACTTGCTAACTACGAGCAGTACTTC. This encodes CASSRGLANYEQYF.